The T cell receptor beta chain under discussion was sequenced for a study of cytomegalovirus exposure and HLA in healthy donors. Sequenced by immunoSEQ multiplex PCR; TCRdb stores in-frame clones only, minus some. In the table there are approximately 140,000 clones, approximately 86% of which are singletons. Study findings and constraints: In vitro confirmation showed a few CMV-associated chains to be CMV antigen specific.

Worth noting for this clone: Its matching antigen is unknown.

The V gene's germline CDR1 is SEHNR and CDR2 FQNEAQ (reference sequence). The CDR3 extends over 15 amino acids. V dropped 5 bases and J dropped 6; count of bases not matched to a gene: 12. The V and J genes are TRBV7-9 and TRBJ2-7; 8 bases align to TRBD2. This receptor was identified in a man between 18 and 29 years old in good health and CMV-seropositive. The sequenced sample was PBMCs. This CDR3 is CASSPRVREGLEQYF. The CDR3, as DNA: TGTGCCAGCAGCCCGAGAGTCCGGGAGGGCCTCGAGCAGTACTTC.